Listed here are 11 T cell receptor beta chains from one sample, sequenced in a study of blood T cell repertoires in COVID-19 (dated by TCRdb to 2018 to 2021). The method behind the library was the immunoSEQ multiplex PCR assay. TCRdb limited this immuneACCESS table to in-frame rearrangements with V and J called. A share of clones is missing; checked studies link under half to unresolved V genes, and the rest is unexplained. The sample records around 240,000 clones, roughly four fifths of which are singletons. The ten largest clones capture 7.4% of the sample. The sequenced sample consisted of peripheral blood. Source of these receptors: a woman in her fifties or sixties with acute or convalescent COVID-19.

The rearrangement uses TRBV19 and TRBJ2-3; TRBD2 matches at 13 bases. Trimming took 8 bases from V and 3 from J; bases not matched to a gene: 11. The CDR3 runs to 17 residues. Germline V gives CDR1 LNHDA, CDR2 SQIVND (reference sequence). The CDR3 is CASASGGGLAGTDTQYF. CDR3 bases: TGTGCCAGTGCGAGTGGTGGGGGACTAGCGGGGACAGATACGCAGTATTTT.

This chain connects TRBV7-2 to TRBJ1-4, with unresolved D. Germline assignment: CDR1 SGHTA and CDR2 FQGNSA. V lost 0 bases to trimming and J lost 5 bases, with 7 bases between them. The CDR3 length is 14 residues. CDR3 sequence: CASSLAPTNEKLFF. The CDR3 DNA follows: TGTGCCAGCAGCTTAGCGCCTACGAATGAAAAACTGTTTTTT.

The chain carries TRBV6-5 and TRBJ1-1; TRBD1 aligns across 8 bases. The V gene's germline CDR1 is MNHEY and CDR2 SVGAGI. V lost 2 bases to trimming and J lost 9 bases; unmatched junction nucleotides: 5. The CDR3 has 13 residues. CDR3 sequence (DNA): TGTGCCAGCAGTTACCTACAGGGGGTACAAGCTTTCTTT. This encodes CASSYLQGVQAFF.

V is TRBV14 and J is TRBJ2-7, with 8 positions matching TRBD1. In germline, CDR1 is SGHDN, CDR2 FVKESK. This CDR3 region has 14 residues. The J segment lost 5 bases and the V segment lost 2 bases, leaving 5 bases of the junction unmatched. CDR3 coding DNA: TGTGCCAGCAGCCAACTTGGACAGGGTAACGAGCAGTACTTC. Protein sequence: CASSQLGQGNEQYF.

This chain links TRBV4-2 with TRBJ2-7; tentatively, D is TRBD2 (6 bases). CDR1 is LGHNA, CDR2 YNFKEQ, per germline. The CDR3 runs 17 residues. Between the trimmed V and J ends, which lost 0 bases and 1 base, there was a span of 16 bases. CDR3 DNA: TGTGCCAGCAGCCAAGATCCTTTGGGGGGAAATTCCTACGAGCAGTACTTC. The encoded protein is CASSQDPLGGNSYEQYF.

The chain couples TRBV28 to TRBJ2-7, with 9 bases aligning to TRBD2. After removal of 7 bases from V and 3 bases from J, the junction contained 7 bases not matched to a gene. Germline CDR1 reads MDHEN; CDR2 reads SYDVKM. CDR3 length equals 14 residues. Here the CDR3 reads CASKSGLAGYEQYF. CDR3 in DNA: TGTGCCAGCAAATCGGGACTAGCTGGCTACGAGCAGTACTTC.

This clone is deemed medium-sized. The gene calls are TRBV12-3 or TRBV12-4 and TRBJ2-7, with TRBD2 matching over 13 bases. The V segment lost 6 bases and the J segment 6 bases; nucleotides outside the gene matches: 2. The CDR3 is made up of 13 amino acids. CDR3 DNA: TGTGCCAGCAGACGACTAGCGGGAGGCGAGCAGTACTTC. This sequence encodes CASRRLAGGEQYF.

The V gene is TRBV5-1, the J gene TRBJ1-1; unclear D gene. The germline V gene has CDR1 SGHRS and CDR2 YFSETQ. This CDR3 comprises 13 residues. V was cut by 2 bases and J by 0 bases, with 5 bases left in between. CDR3 nucleotide sequence: TGCGCCAGCAGCTTAAGCTTGAACACTGAAGCTTTCTTT. It codes for CASSLSLNTEAFF.

This clone was counted between two and nine times. The chain recombines TRBV30 with TRBJ2-3, with D unresolved. This CDR3 region has 12 residues. Germline lookup yields CDR1 GTSNPN and CDR2 SVGIG (reference sequence). Trimming stripped 4 bases from V and 3 bases from J, with 8 bases between. CDR3 coding DNA: TGTGCCTGGATATCGCGGACAGATACGCAGTATTTT. Translated, it gives CAWISRTDTQYF.

This clone was seen a single time. The chain couples TRBV9 to TRBJ2-3, with D tentatively TRBD2 (6 bases). The CDR3 loop spans 15 amino acids. Looked up from germline, CDR1 is SGDLS and CDR2 is YYNGEE. V was trimmed by 0 bases and J by 2 bases, leaving 10 bases between them. In DNA, the CDR3 is TGTGCCAGCAGCGTAGCCAGCGGGTACACAGATACGCAGTATTTT. Its translation: CASSVASGYTDTQYF.

For the CDR3, the DNA is TGTGCCAGTGAAAGGACTAGCGGGAGCTCCTACAATGAGCAGTTCTTC. Amino acid sequence: CASERTSGSSYNEQFF. The rearrangement links TRBV19 to TRBJ2-1; 13 bases align to TRBD2. The V gene end was trimmed by 8 bases and the J gene end by 0 bases; junction bases not matched to a gene: 4. Germline V gene sequence: CDR1 LNHDA, CDR2 SQIVND (reference sequence). The CDR3 contains 16 residues.